A selection of T cell receptor beta chains follows, all from one sample in a study of PD-1 blockade in classical Hodgkin lymphoma. The protocol was immunoSEQ multiplex PCR, while the TCRdb copy is restricted to in-frame clones and leaves out a portion. In the table there are tens of thousands of clones, roughly nine tenths of which are singletons. The sequenced sample was peripheral blood mononuclear cells (PBMCs), obtained before the second cycle of nivolumab. All receptors derive from a human donor with classical Hodgkin lymphoma. The CDR3 runs from the conserved cysteine through the conserved F or W. A D gene is named only where the DNA matches it firmly. For some rows the clone size is stated as once, few or many, or as a class when expanded; others skip it.

j_call	clone_size	v_call	d_call	cdr3_nt	cdr3_aa
TRBJ1-2	-	TRBV28	-	TGTGCCAGCAGTTCTCAGGGCTATGGCTACACCTTC	CASSSQGYGYTF
TRBJ1-1	-	TRBV5-1	TRBD1	TGCGCCAGCAGCCTCACAGGGGCATCCACTGAAGCTTTCTTT	CASSLTGASTEAFF
TRBJ2-3	-	TRBV6-1	TRBD2	TGTGCCAGCAGTGATTTTGGGACTAGCTACCGTGGAGATACGCAGTATTTT	CASSDFGTSYRGDTQYF
TRBJ1-5	-	TRBV28	TRBD1	TGTGCCAGCAGCATCGACAGGGACGGCAATCAGCCCCAGCATTTT	CASSIDRDGNQPQHF
TRBJ2-3	-	TRBV7-6	TRBD2	TGTGCCAGCAGCGTCCTAGCGGACCTCACAGATACGCAGTATTTT	CASSVLADLTDTQYF
TRBJ2-3	-	TRBV19	TRBD1	TGTGCCAGTAGCTCGCCGCGGACAGGGGGCACAGATACGCAGTATTTT	CASSSPRTGGTDTQYF
TRBJ2-7	-	TRBV6-1	-	TGTGCCAGCAGTACCTCCGACAGAAACTACGAGCAGTACTTC	CASSTSDRNYEQYF
TRBJ1-5	once	TRBV28	-	TGTGCCAGCAGTTTTGGCAGCTCACTATCCTATCAGCCCCAGCATTTT	CASSFGSSLSYQPQHF
TRBJ2-7	-	TRBV10-3	-	TGTGCCATCAGTGAGTCCCCCGGGACCGGATACGAGCAGTACTTC	CAISESPGTGYEQYF
TRBJ1-5	-	TRBV5-1	-	TGCGCCAGCAGCTTGGAGGGACCGAACGGCTTGGGCAATCAGCCCCAGCATTTT	CASSLEGPNGLGNQPQHF
TRBJ2-1	once	TRBV30	-	TGTGCCTGGAGCTTGGGAATTGAGCAGTTCTTC	CAWSLGIEQFF
TRBJ2-7	-	TRBV5-1	-	TGCGCCAGCAGCTTGGGAGGGACTCACCCGGTCGACGAGCAGTACTTC	CASSLGGTHPVDEQYF
TRBJ2-7	-	TRBV9	TRBD2	TGTGCCAGCAGCCCACTAGCGGGGGTTTCGTACGAGCAGTACTTC	CASSPLAGVSYEQYF
TRBJ2-7	-	TRBV6-1	TRBD1	TGTGCCTCCGCGGACAGGGGCTACGAGCAGTACTTC	CASADRGYEQYF
TRBJ2-2	-	TRBV19	-	TGTGCCACCACATCCACTTGGGGGCGCACGGACACCGGGGAGCTGTTTTTT	CATTSTWGRTDTGELFF
TRBJ2-1	-	TRBV20-1	-	TGCAGTGCTAGAGAGGGCAGGGAGGGGGTCTTC	CSAREGREGVF
TRBJ1-5	-	TRBV27	-	TGTGCCAGCAGTTTCTTCCGGGTGCTTAATCAGCCCCAGCATTTT	CASSFFRVLNQPQHF
TRBJ2-6	-	TRBV7-8	-	TGTGCCAGCAGCTTAGGGCGGGGGCGATCTGGGGCCAACGTCCTGACTTTC	CASSLGRGRSGANVLTF
TRBJ2-5	once	TRBV28	-	TGTGCCAGCAGTTTGGTCAGGGTCCAAGAGACCCAGTACTTC	CASSLVRVQETQYF
TRBJ1-2	-	TRBV5-6	-	TGTGCCAGCAGCCCCCGAGGTCTGTATGGCTACACCTTC	CASSPRGLYGYTF
TRBJ2-1	once	TRBV27	TRBD2	TGTGCCAGCCAGACTAGCGGGAGATATAATGAGCAGTTCTTC	CASQTSGRYNEQFF
TRBJ2-7	-	TRBV14	-	TGTGCCAGCAGCCAAAGCAGCGCAGGAGCCTACGAGCAGTACTTC	CASSQSSAGAYEQYF
TRBJ1-1	few	TRBV28	-	TGTGCCAGCAAAGCCGAGACGGCGAACACTGAAGCTTTCTTT	CASKAETANTEAFF
TRBJ1-4	-	TRBV4-1	-	TGCGCCAGCAGCCCCAATCCCAGGCTGGTTTCTGAAAAACTGTTTTTT	CASSPNPRLVSEKLFF
TRBJ1-1	once	TRBV4-1	-	TGCGCCAGCAGCCAAGACGAGGTCGAAGGCACTGAAGCTTTCTTT	CASSQDEVEGTEAFF
TRBJ1-4	-	TRBV5-1	-	TGCGCCAGCAGACTAGGGGCCGCTGAAAAACTGTTTTTT	CASRLGAAEKLFF
TRBJ2-7	-	TRBV5-5	-	TGTGCCAGCAGCTTCCCCAGTCCCTACGAGCAGTACTTC	CASSFPSPYEQYF
TRBJ2-7	-	TRBV30	TRBD1	TGTGCCTGGAGTGTAGCCGGGACAGGGGACTACGAGCAGTACTTC	CAWSVAGTGDYEQYF
TRBJ2-1	-	TRBV18	-	TGTGCCAGCTCACCACGGGTAGTGGCTAGTTCCAATGAGCAGTTCTTC	CASSPRVVASSNEQFF
TRBJ1-4	-	TRBV4-1	-	TGCGCCAGCAGCCAAGGGGATGCAACTAATGAAAAACTGTTTTTT	CASSQGDATNEKLFF
TRBJ1-6	-	TRBV18	-	TGTGCCAGCTCACCTACCACAGGGACCTATAATTCACCCCTCCACTTT	CASSPTTGTYNSPLHF